The 5 T cell receptor beta chains below come from one sample, sequenced in a study of graft-versus-host responses after intestinal transplantation. Data came from immunoSEQ multiplex PCR; TCRdb stores just in-frame clones and leaves some out. The profile covers about 97,000 clones, with around 90% appearing a single time and more than 15% taken by the ten largest. Here the sequenced sample was PBMCs, taken roughly 450 days after intestinal transplant. These receptors were taken from a human patient who received an intestinal transplant, so some T cells may come from the graft donor.

The CDR3 here is CASGEVGEPEAFF. DNA of the CDR3: TGTGCCAGCGGGGAGGTGGGCGAACCTGAAGCTTTCTTT. The chain has TRBV6-1 and TRBJ1-1; the D is unclear. The CDR3 consists of 13 residues. The germline V gene encodes CDR1 MNHNS and CDR2 SASEGT. Trimming cost V 8 bases and J 6 bases, with 16 bases left between them.

The V call is TRBV5-4, the J call TRBJ1-4, with D hard to call. Trimming removed 6 bases from V and 3 bases from J, with 6 bases in between. The CDR3 consists of 12 residues. Germline values: CDR1 SGHNT, CDR2 YYREEE (reference sequence). Here the CDR3 reads CASNKANEKLFF. The DNA for the CDR3 is TGTGCCAGCAACAAGGCTAATGAAAAACTGTTTTTT.

V gene TRBV9 combines with J gene TRBJ2-1; D call uncertain. V shed 3 bases and J shed 0 bases, with 7 bases lying between them. The CDR3 is made up of 14 amino acids. Per germline, CDR1 SGDLS and CDR2 YYNGEE. DNA of the CDR3: TGTGCCAGCAGCGCCTCTGACTCCTACAATGAGCAGTTCTTC. This gives the protein CASSASDSYNEQFF. Full variable domain (rest looked up from reference TRBV9 and TRBJ2-1): DSGVTQTPKHLITATGQRVTLRCSPRSGDLSVYWYQQSLDQGLQFLIQYYNGEERAKGNILERFSAQQFPDLHSELNLSSLELGDSALYFCASSASDSYNEQFFGPGTRLTVL.

This chain joins TRBV25-1 and TRBJ2-7; no clear D gene. The germline gives CDR1 MGHDK, CDR2 SYGVNS. V was trimmed by 1 base and J by 4 bases, leaving 8 bases between them. This CDR3 spans 13 amino acids. The CDR3, as DNA: TGTGCCAGCAGTGAATTCCTCAATTACGAGCAGTACTTC. Protein: CASSEFLNYEQYF.

The chain is built from TRBV18 and TRBJ1-1; D is unresolved. The germline gives CDR1 KGHSH, CDR2 LQKENI. Deletions cut 3 bases from V and 3 bases from J, with 8 bases between. This CDR3 contains 13 residues. Here the CDR3 DNA reads TGTGCCAGCTCACCCATACGACACACTGAAGCTTTCTTT. Translation: CASSPIRHTEAFF.